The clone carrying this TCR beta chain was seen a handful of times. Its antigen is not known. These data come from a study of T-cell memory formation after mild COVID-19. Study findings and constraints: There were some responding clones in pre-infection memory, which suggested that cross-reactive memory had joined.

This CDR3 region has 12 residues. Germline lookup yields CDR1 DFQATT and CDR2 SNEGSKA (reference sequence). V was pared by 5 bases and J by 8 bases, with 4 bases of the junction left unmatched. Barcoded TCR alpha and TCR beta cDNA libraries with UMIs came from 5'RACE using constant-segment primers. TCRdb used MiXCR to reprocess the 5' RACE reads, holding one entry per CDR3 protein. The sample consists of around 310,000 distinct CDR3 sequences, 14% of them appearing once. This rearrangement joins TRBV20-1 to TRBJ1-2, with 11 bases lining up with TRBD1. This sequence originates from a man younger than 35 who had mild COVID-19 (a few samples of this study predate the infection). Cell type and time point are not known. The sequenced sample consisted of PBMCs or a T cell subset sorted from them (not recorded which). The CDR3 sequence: CSAARTGGGYTF. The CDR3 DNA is TGCAGTGCTGCCCGGACAGGGGGCGGCTACACCTTC.